The next 12 T cell receptor beta chains were all read from a single sample in a study of shared clonotypes between healthy human individuals. The protocol was immunoSEQ multiplex PCR, while the TCRdb copy is restricted to in-frame clones and leaves out a portion. The sample includes hundreds of thousands of clones, more than 70% of them seen just once. Sequenced sample: PBMCs. The receptor source for this set is a woman aged 35 to 49 in good health. Some clones in this sample may be carry-over from other donors' samples.

This clone occurred many times. The rearrangement joins TRBV6-6 to TRBJ2-1, with 10 bases aligning to TRBD2. The V gene's germline CDR1 is MNHNY and CDR2 SVGAGI (reference sequence). Trimming cost V 2 bases and J 7 bases; bases outside gene matches: 5. This CDR3 spans 15 amino acids. For the CDR3, the DNA is TGTGCCAGCAGTTACGGACTAGCGGCGTGGAATGAGCAGTTCTTC. It yields the protein CASSYGLAAWNEQFF.

This clone was counted once. The chain uses TRBV18 and TRBJ1-1, with no clear D. Germline assignment: CDR1 KGHSH and CDR2 LQKENI. This CDR3 is built from 16 residues. Trimming left V 3 bases short and J 4 bases short, with 18 bases between. The CDR3 nucleotides are TGTGCCAGCTCACCGGTAGGGTCGGGGATGGGCACTGAAGCTTTCTTT. It yields the protein CASSPVGSGMGTEAFF. The variable domain in full, completed from reference TRBV18 and TRBJ1-1, reads NAGVMQNPRHLVRRRGQEARLRCSPMKGHSHVYWYRQLPEEGLKFMVYLQKENIIDESGMPKERFSAEFPKEGPSILRIQQVVRGDSAAYFCASSPVGSGMGTEAFFGQGTRLTVV.

V usage is TRBV7-9 and J usage is TRBJ2-7, with a possible D match to TRBD1 (7 bases). The germline V gene has CDR1 SEHNR and CDR2 FQNEAQ (reference sequence). The CDR3 runs 15 residues. V was pared by 5 bases and J by 4 bases, with 18 bases between. CDR3 protein: CASSPGGRTKYEQYF. The CDR3 bases are TGTGCCAGCAGCCCAGGGGGGCGGACTAAATACGAGCAGTACTTC.

The chain recombines TRBV29-1 with TRBJ1-5, with D tentatively TRBD1 (5 bases). V lost 4 bases to trimming and J lost 6 bases, with 13 bases between them. The CDR3 spans 13 residues. Germline CDR1 reads SQVTM; CDR2 reads ANQGSEA. CDR3 DNA: TGCAGCGTTGGACAGATGACGGGTCAGCCCCAGCATTTT. This encodes CSVGQMTGQPQHF.

The gene calls are TRBV28 and TRBJ1-1; TRBD1 is a possible D gene (6 bases). The V end was cut by 6 bases, the J end by 8 bases, with 13 bases between. Per the germline V gene, CDR1 is MDHEN and CDR2 is SYDVKM. The CDR3 has 12 amino acids. CDR3 nucleotides: TGTGCCAGCAGGGTAGGGGGGAGGGAAGCTTTCTTT. This gives the protein CASRVGGREAFF.

The V and J genes are TRBV11-2 and TRBJ2-1, with 11 bases aligning to TRBD2. CDR3 length equals 17 residues. The germline gives CDR1 SGHAT, CDR2 FQNNGV. V lost 3 bases and J lost 1; bases outside the gene matches: 5. The CDR3 DNA reads TGTGCCAGCAGCTTTTGGGGGACTAGCGGATCCTACAATGAGCAGTTCTTC. Residues: CASSFWGTSGSYNEQFF.

V gene TRBV14 combines with J gene TRBJ2-7; no reliable D call. The length of the CDR3 is 13 residues. CDR1 and CDR2 from the germline V gene are SGHDN and FVKESK. Trimming removed 3 bases at V and 0 bases at J, with 6 bases between. The CDR3 DNA reads as TGTGCCAGCAGCCAGGTCGGCTCCTACGAGCAGTACTTC. Amino acids: CASSQVGSYEQYF.

This clone has ten or more counts. The sample carries other DNA sequences with the same CDR3. The J gene is TRBJ2-7, the V gene TRBV5-6, with TRBD2 matching 8 bases. V trimming: 3 bases; J trimming: 1 base; junction bases outside the gene matches: 6. Germline CDR1 reads SGHDT; CDR2 reads YYEEEE. The CDR3 sequence is 15 residues long. In DNA form, the CDR3 reads TGTGCCAGCAGCTCGCCACTAGCGGATTCCTACGAGCAGTACTTC. This encodes CASSSPLADSYEQYF.

The chain is built from TRBV2 and TRBJ1-3; D is possibly TRBD1 (5 bases). The CDR3 has 15 residues. V was pared by 4 bases and J by 1 base, with 11 bases between. The germline gives CDR1 SNHLY, CDR2 FYNNEI. CDR3 protein: CASSAAGGSGNTIYF. The CDR3 coding sequence is TGTGCCAGCAGTGCCGCCGGGGGGTCTGGAAACACCATATATTTT.

On this clone: This probably arose from a read error, given a far larger clone one base away. V usage is TRBV6-6 and J usage is TRBJ1-1; 7 nucleotides align to TRBD1. CDR3 length: 13 residues. CDR1 and CDR2 from the germline V gene are MNHNY and SVGAGI (reference sequence). The CDR3 DNA sequence: TGTGCCTCCAAGTGGGGACAGAGGTCTGATGCTTTCTTT. Encoded protein: CASKWGQRSDAFF.

V usage is TRBV27 and J usage is TRBJ2-1; a weak D match, TRBD2 (6 bases). This CDR3 contains 16 residues. Trimming removed 5 bases at V and 5 bases at J, with 19 bases between. Germline CDR1 is MNHEY and CDR2 is SMNVEV (reference sequence). CDR3 DNA: TGTGCCAGCAGTCCACAACGTCCGGGACTTAACAATGAGCAGTTCTTC. Its translation: CASSPQRPGLNNEQFF.

There are many counts of this clone. This specimen includes other DNA sequences encoding the same CDR3. CDR3 residues: CASSPSSTDTQYF. The CDR3 DNA follows: TGTGCCAGCAGCCCATCTAGCACAGATACGCAGTATTTT. The chain employs TRBV7-8 and TRBJ2-3; no reliable D call. This CDR3 comprises 13 residues. Germline CDR1 SGHVS, CDR2 FQNEAQ. The ends were cut back, 5 bases at V and 0 bases at J, with 6 bases in the middle.